This T cell receptor (beta chain) was observed in a study of shared clonotypes between healthy human individuals. Study overall: Donors consisted of two women and three men between 18 and 49.

The V and J ends lost 5 bases and 4 bases, in that order; junction bases with no gene match: 1. Germline V lookup: CDR1 SGHAT, CDR2 FQNNGV. CDR3 size: 14 residues. Points from the study as a whole: Specimens sampled were limited to blood, with tissue repertoires likely differing.

Concerning this clone: Its specificity is unknown.

Donors, without exception, were Caucasian adults residing in Nashville, Tennessee. Clones were sequenced by immunoSEQ multiplex PCR, and TCRdb holds only the in-frame ones, with some missing. The sample holds 450,000 to 600,000 clones; approximately 79% are singletons and the top ten take roughly 12%. J is TRBJ2-7 and V is TRBV11-2; 14 bases line up with TRBD2. Sequenced sample: PBMCs. The sequence was obtained from a woman between 35 and 50 years old in good health. Some clones in this sample may be carry-over from other donors' samples. The CDR3: CASSGTSGSYEQYF. CDR3 sequence (DNA): TGTGCCAGCAGCGGGACTAGCGGGAGTTACGAGCAGTACTTC.